This T cell receptor beta chain was sequenced in a study of regulatory T cells in long-lasting Graves disease. About the research overall: Over 5 years of antithyroid drugs plus positive TSH receptor antibodies defined persistent Graves' disease.

CDR3 size: 15 residues. Germline CDR1 is SQVTM and CDR2 is ANQGSEA. V lost 4 bases to trimming and J lost 3 bases; unmatched junction nucleotides: 5. Relying on iRepertoire HTBI primers and Arm-PCR of CDR3 regions, the team built TCR beta libraries. TCRdb reanalysed the multiplex PCR reads using MiXCR and keeps one entry per CDR3 protein. Of under 500,000 distinct CDR3 sequences in the sample, around 20% were seen once. Regarding the study as a whole: Persistent patients had a count of shared public clonotypes (around 2,700) that exceeded that of new patients (around 1,000). Since the sample size was small, accuracy may have been reduced.

Documented time point: persistent/refractory GD, antithyroid drugs over 5 years with positive TRAb. Making the TCR library involved RNA that had been extracted from PBMCs. Graves' disease diagnoses followed American Thyroid Association guidelines. This clonotype was seen more than once but under ten times. The antigen remains unidentified. Here the sequenced sample was peripheral blood mononuclear cells (PBMCs), taken when the disease was refractory, from a patient treated with antithyroid drugs. The receptor comes from a female donor with Graves disease. This chain connects TRBV29-1 to TRBJ2-2; 10 nucleotides align to TRBD2. CDR3 region: CSVAGLAGDTGELFF. The CDR3, as DNA: TGCAGCGTTGCTGGCCTAGCGGGAGACACCGGGGAGCTGTTTTTT.